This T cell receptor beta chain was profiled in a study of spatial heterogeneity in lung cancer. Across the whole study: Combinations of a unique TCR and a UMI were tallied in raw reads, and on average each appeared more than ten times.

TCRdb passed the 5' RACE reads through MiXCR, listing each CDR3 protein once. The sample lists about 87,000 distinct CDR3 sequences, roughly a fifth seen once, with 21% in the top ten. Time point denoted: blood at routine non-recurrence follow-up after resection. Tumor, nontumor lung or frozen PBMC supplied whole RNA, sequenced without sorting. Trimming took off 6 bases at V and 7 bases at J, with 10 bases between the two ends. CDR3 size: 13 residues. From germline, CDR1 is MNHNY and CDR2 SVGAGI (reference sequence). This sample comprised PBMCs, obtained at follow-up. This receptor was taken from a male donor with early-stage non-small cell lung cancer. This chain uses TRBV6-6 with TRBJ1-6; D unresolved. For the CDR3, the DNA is TGTGCCAGCAGCCTAATCTGGAATTCACCCCTCCACTTT. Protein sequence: CASSLIWNSPLHF.